The source of this TCR beta chain is a study of blood T cells in healthy people across ages. The CDR3 has 13 amino acids. Trimming pared 1 base from V and 6 bases from J, leaving 7 bases between. CDR1 is SGHDN, CDR2 FVKESK, per germline. Primed by a sample-barcoded 5' primer and a J-beta primer mix, a second PCR proceeded for about 6 to 12 cycles. Per-sample output comprised a minimum of 3 million paired-end reads containing CDR3. TCRdb reanalysed the 5' RACE reads using MiXCR and keeps one entry per CDR3 protein. The profile shows fewer than 1,200,000 distinct CDR3 sequences, under 30% of them singletons. The study recruited healthy Caucasian donors from Russia who were aged about 6 to 90. The same specimen was also included in a second study, on T cells of mothers and their children. That work contributes: Over 9.5 million reads per mother and some 3 million per child were obtained.

The sequence was obtained from a girl aged 2 to 10 in good health. The specimen sequenced was blood. This chain links TRBV14 with TRBJ1-5; D not resolved. CDR3 bases: TGTGCCAGCAGCCAAGGTACCCTTCAGCCCCAGCATTTT. Amino acids: CASSQGTLQPQHF. The whole variable domain, remainder taken from reference TRBV14 and TRBJ1-5, is EAGVTQFPSHSVIEKGQTVTLRCDPISGHDNLYWYRRVMGKEIKFLLHFVKESKQDESGMPNNRFLAERTGGTYSTLKVQPAELEDSGVYFCASSQGTLQPQHFGDGTRLSIL.